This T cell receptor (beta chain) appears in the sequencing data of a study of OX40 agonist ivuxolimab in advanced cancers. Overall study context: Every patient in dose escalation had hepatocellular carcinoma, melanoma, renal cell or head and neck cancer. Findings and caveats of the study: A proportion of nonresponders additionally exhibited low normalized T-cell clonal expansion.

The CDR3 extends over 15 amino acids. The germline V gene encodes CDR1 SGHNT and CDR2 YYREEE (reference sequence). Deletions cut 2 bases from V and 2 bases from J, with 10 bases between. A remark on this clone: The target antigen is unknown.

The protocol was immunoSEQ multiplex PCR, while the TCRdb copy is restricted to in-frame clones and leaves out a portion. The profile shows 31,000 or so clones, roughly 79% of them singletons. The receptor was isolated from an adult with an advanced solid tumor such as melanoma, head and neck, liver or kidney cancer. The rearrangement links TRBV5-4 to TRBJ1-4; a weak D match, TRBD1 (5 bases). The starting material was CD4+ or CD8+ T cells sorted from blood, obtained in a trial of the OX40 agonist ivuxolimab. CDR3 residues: CASSFGTGTNEKLFF. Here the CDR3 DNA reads TGTGCCAGCAGCTTCGGGACTGGGACTAATGAAAAACTGTTTTTT.